This T cell receptor beta chain was identified in a study of blood T cells in healthy people across ages. Per the germline V gene, CDR1 is LNHDA and CDR2 is SQIVND (reference sequence). V was clipped by 11 bases and J by 1 base, with 18 bases between them. This CDR3 comprises 15 residues. This clonotype was detected only once. Its antigen is as yet unknown. The people who gave samples were healthy Caucasians from Russia, aged roughly 6 to 90. Study-level findings and limits: Naive CD4+ cells and diversity were both higher in long-lived donors than in aged donors. A strong correlation between TCR beta diversity and naive T cell percentage was seen. It was held that diversity estimates obtained from one million T cells represented underestimates.

Sample-barcoded 5' priming and a J-beta primer mix drove a second PCR of about 7 to 11 cycles. TCRdb reprocessed the 5' RACE reads via MiXCR and lists one record per CDR3 protein. The sample records approximately 1.5 million distinct CDR3 sequences, around 40% being singletons. The sequenced sample was blood. The origin of this receptor is a young woman in good health. This chain joins TRBV19 and TRBJ1-5, with D possibly being TRBD1 (6 bases). The CDR3 DNA follows: TGTGCCGTAGACGCGGGGACATTGAGCAATCAGCCCCAGCATTTT. Its translation: CAVDAGTLSNQPQHF.